One and the same sample provided the 21 T cell receptor beta chains below, sequenced in a study of patients with pleural tuberculosis (dated 2014 in TCRdb). Data came from an Illumina Genome Analyzer IIx. TCRdb itself trimmed the public reads at Q25 with fastp, ran MiXCR and retained productive beta chains. Each entry merges the rows of one CDR3 protein and shows their most common DNA and genes. This sample lists roughly 27,000 distinct CDR3 sequences; over 15% were detected once. The ten largest clones add up to about 3.5% of the sample. Sequenced: peripheral blood. Every receptor here comes from a human donor with pleural tuberculosis.

To note about this clonotype: Sequence at one end of the junction differs from germline and may be a read error. The chain joins TRBV12-3 or TRBV12-4 to TRBJ2-7, with D perhaps assigned TRBD1 or TRBD2 (6 bases each). CDR3 size: 14 residues. The CDR3 spells CATNRRGGLYKQYF. CDR3 in DNA: TGTGCCACCAATCGGCGAGGGGGGCTCTACAAGCAGTACTTC.

This clonotype counts as medium-sized. The CDR3 sequence: CASRGDRVNTEAFF. DNA for the CDR3: TGTGCCAGCAGAGGGGACAGGGTGAACACTGAAGCTTTCTTT. This chain connects TRBV28 to TRBJ1-1; 9 bases line up with TRBD1. The ends lost 6 bases at V and 0 bases at J; junction bases unmatched: 2. This CDR3 region has 14 residues. From germline, CDR1 is MDHEN and CDR2 SYDVKM. Full variable domain (outside the CDR3, taken from reference TRBV28 and TRBJ1-1): DVKVTQSSRYLVKRTGEKVFLECVQDMDHENMFWYRQDPGLGLRLIYFSYDVKMKEKGDIPEGYSVSREKKERFSLILESASTNQTSMYLCASRGDRVNTEAFFGQGTRLTVV.

The CDR3 nucleotides read TGTGCCAGCAGCCTTACAGGGACAACTTTTTACAATGAGCAGTTCTTC. Translated, it gives CASSLTGTTFYNEQFF. The chain uses TRBV14 and TRBJ2-1, with D perhaps TRBD1 (6 bases). Trimming shortened V by 4 bases and J by 4 bases, and 17 bases separated the two germline ends. Germline lookup yields CDR1 SGHDN and CDR2 FVKESK. This CDR3 has 16 amino acids.

This clonotype was detected many times. The J gene is TRBJ1-6, the V gene TRBV4-1; perhaps TRBD1 as D (6 bases). V was shortened by 4 bases and J by 7 bases, with 8 bases between the two germline ends. Germline CDR1 and CDR2: MGHRA and YSYEKL. The CDR3 contains 13 residues. For the CDR3, the DNA is TGCGCCAGCAGCCGCCAGGGGAATTCACCCCTCCACTTT. The encoded protein is CASSRQGNSPLHF.

This clonotype showed up just a few times. This may come from a read error, since a much larger clone is one base off. The chain links TRBV6-6 to TRBJ1-2, with unresolved D. The CDR3 is 14 amino acids. The V gene's germline CDR1 is MNHNY and CDR2 SVGAGI (reference sequence). The CDR3 DNA sequence: TGTGCCAGCAGTTACCAAGTGCGCCTTTATGGCTACGCCTTC. As protein: CASSYQVRLYGYAF.

The sample holds many counts of this clonotype. This chain uses TRBV19 with TRBJ1-5; D unclear. The length of the CDR3 is 12 residues. V lost 7 bases and J 7 bases, leaving 11 bases between the germline ends. The V gene's germline CDR1 is LNHDA and CDR2 SQIVND (reference sequence). The CDR3: CASNKVGQPQHF. As DNA, the CDR3 is TGTGCCAGTAATAAGGTAGGGCAGCCCCAGCATTTT.

The gene calls are TRBV13 and TRBJ2-1, with TRBD2 matching 14 bases. The trim removed 3 bases at V and 0 bases at J, leaving 4 bases unmatched. Germline V lookup: CDR1 PRHDT, CDR2 FYEKMQ (reference sequence). The CDR3 is 18 amino acids. For the CDR3, the DNA is TGTGCCAGCAGCTTCGATGGGACTAGCGGGAGCTCCTACAATGAGCAGTTCTTC. Its translation: CASSFDGTSGSSYNEQFF.

This clonotype has ten or more counts. The CDR3 here is CSVEAGSIDNEQFF. The CDR3 bases are TGCAGCGTTGAAGCGGGCTCAATTGACAATGAGCAGTTCTTC. The V gene is TRBV29-1, the J gene TRBJ2-1, with D unclear. V dropped 1 base and J dropped 5 bases, with 12 bases sitting between them. The V gene's germline CDR1 is SQVTM and CDR2 ANQGSEA. The CDR3 length is 14 residues.

This clonotype was detected many times. The chain carries TRBV7-9 and TRBJ1-1; weak D call: TRBD1 (5 bases). CDR3 length: 14 residues. CDR1 and CDR2 (germline): SEHNR, FQNEAQ (reference sequence). Trimming took off 1 base at V and 1 base at J, with 7 bases between the two ends. This CDR3 reads CASSLGQSNTEAFF. The CDR3 region has the DNA TGTGCCAGCAGCTTAGGACAGTCGAACACTGAAGCTTTCTTT.

This clonotype was counted ten times or more. One base away lies a much larger clone, so this may be a sequencing read error. The chain couples TRBV7-9 to TRBJ2-7; D uncertain. CDR1 and CDR2 from the germline V gene are SEHNR and FQNEAQ (reference sequence). CDR3 length: 12 amino acids. The DNA of the CDR3 is TGTGCCAGCAGCACCGAGAAAAACGAGCGGTACTTC. It translates to CASSTEKNERYF.

This clonotype was counted at least ten times. This chain joins TRBV28 and TRBJ2-1; perhaps D is TRBD1 or TRBD2 (5 bases each). Germline-derived CDR1 and CDR2 are MDHEN and SYDVKM. This CDR3 is 14 amino acids long. With 5 bases removed from V and 10 bases from J, the gap between germline ends came to 18 bases. CDR3 sequence (DNA): TGTGCCAGCAGTCTCTATCCCAGAGGGGACGAGCAGTTCTTC. Encoded protein: CASSLYPRGDEQFF.

In this sample, this clonotype turned up many times. The genes are TRBV20-1 and TRBJ2-1; TRBD2 aligns across 9 bases. Germline loops: CDR1 DFQATT, CDR2 SNEGSKA (reference sequence). The junction had 6 bases not matched to a gene; V was cut back by 2 bases and J by 1 base. The CDR3 spans 16 residues. CDR3 bases: TGCAGTGCTAGACTATTTAGCGGGAGATCCTACAATGAGCAGTTCTTC. Translation gives CSARLFSGRSYNEQFF.

This sequence joins TRBV6-6 and TRBJ1-1, with 9 positions matching TRBD1. The V and J ends lost 0 bases and 11 bases, in that order; junction bases with no gene match: 4. CDR1 MNHNY and CDR2 SVGAGI come from the germline V gene (reference sequence). This CDR3 spans 13 amino acids. CDR3 region: CASSYSTGGDAFF. CDR3 coding DNA: TGTGCCAGCAGTTACTCGACAGGGGGTGACGCTTTCTTT.

The chain employs TRBV5-1 and TRBJ1-1, with D perhaps matching TRBD1 (5 bases). This CDR3 comprises 14 residues. Germline V CDR1 and CDR2: SGHRS, YFSETQ. The V gene lost 4 bases and the J gene lost 8 bases, with 18 bases spanning the gap. The CDR3 DNA reads TGCGCCAGCAGCCACGAAGGACACCGTCAGGAAGCTTTCTTT. Its protein is CASSHEGHRQEAFF.

This clonotype was detected ten times or more. The V and J genes are TRBV11-2 and TRBJ1-1, with D tentatively TRBD1 (6 bases). The CDR3 length is 16 residues. The V end was cut by 1 base, the J end by 3 bases, with 15 bases between. Germline lookup yields CDR1 SGHAT and CDR2 FQNNGV. The DNA for the CDR3 is TGTGCCAGCAGCTTAGGATGGGGGGGCGAGGACACTGAAGCTTTCTTT. Translated, it gives CASSLGWGGEDTEAFF. Looking up the rest from reference TRBV11-2 and TRBJ1-1 gives the full variable domain: EAGVAQSPRYKIIEKRQSVAFWCNPISGHATLYWYQQILGQGPKLLIQFQNNGVVDDSQLPKDRFSAERLKGVDSTLKIQPAKLEDSAVYLCASSLGWGGEDTEAFFGQGTRLTVV.

This clonotype was seen at least ten times. J is TRBJ2-7 and V is TRBV20-1; TRBD2 matches 7 bases. With 2 bases clipped from V and 2 bases from J, the junction kept 3 bases outside the gene matches. Germline V lookup: CDR1 DFQATT, CDR2 SNEGSKA (reference sequence). The CDR3 totals 13 residues. CDR3 amino acids: CSARSGEPYEQYF. CDR3 DNA sequence: TGCAGTGCTAGAAGCGGGGAGCCCTACGAGCAGTACTTC.

As to this clonotype: One base away lies a much larger clone, so this may be a sequencing read error. CDR3 residues: CASSPSGDPNYGYAF. CDR3 in DNA: TGTGCCAGCTCACCTTCGGGGGACCCTAACTATGGCTACGCCTTC. The chain couples TRBV18 to TRBJ1-2, with a possible D match to TRBD1 (5 bases). CDR1 is KGHSH, CDR2 LQKENI, per germline. CDR3 length: 15 amino acids. The whole variable domain, filled in from reference TRBV18 and TRBJ1-2, reads NAGVMQNPRHLVRRRGQEARLRCSPMKGHSHVYWYRQLPEEGLKFMVYLQKENIIDESGMPKERFSAEFPKEGPSILRIQQVVRGDSAAYFCASSPSGDPNYGYAFGSGTRLTVV.

This clonotype was recorded at least ten times. The rearrangement links TRBV11-2 to TRBJ2-5; D unresolved. CDR3 length: 14 residues. The V end was cut by 2 bases, the J end by 3 bases, with 10 bases between. CDR1 and CDR2 from the germline V gene are SGHAT and FQNNGV. This CDR3 reads CASSLRLTKETQYF. For the CDR3, the DNA is TGTGCCAGCAGCTTACGCCTGACAAAAGAGACCCAGTACTTC.

At least ten counts were recorded for this clonotype. The chain joins TRBV10-3 to TRBJ1-6, with D unresolved. V shed 4 bases and J shed 6 bases, with 10 bases lying between them. Germline V gene sequence: CDR1 ENHRY, CDR2 SYGVKD. The CDR3 has 14 residues. CDR3 nucleotide sequence: TGTGCCATCAGTGTAGGAGGAGGTAATTCACCCCTCCACTTT. Its protein is CAISVGGGNSPLHF.

This clonotype was seen repeatedly, ten times or more. The V gene is TRBV28, the J gene TRBJ2-7; perhaps TRBD2 as D (6 bases). The germline V gene has CDR1 MDHEN and CDR2 SYDVKM. The CDR3 is made up of 13 amino acids. The ends were cut back, 3 bases at V and 3 bases at J, with 9 bases in the middle. CDR3 DNA sequence: TGTGCCAGCAGTTTCCGGCGGGACTACGAGCAGTACTTC. This sequence encodes CASSFRRDYEQYF.

This clonotype has at least ten counts. The CDR3: CASSLTRRSYNEQFF. CDR3 bases: TGTGCCAGCAGCCTAACACGACGCTCCTACAATGAGCAGTTCTTC. This sequence joins TRBV7-2 and TRBJ2-1, with D unresolved. V was cut by 5 bases and J by 0 bases, with 11 bases left in between. The CDR3 is 15 residues long. CDR1 and CDR2 from the germline V gene are SGHTA and FQGNSA.